The TCR beta chain described here comes from a study of blood T cell repertoires in COVID-19. Overall study context: Collection of acute and convalescent COVID-19 samples took place in the United States, Italy and Spain.

A single count supports this clone. The CDR3 contains 15 residues. Germline values: CDR1 MNHEY, CDR2 SVGAGI. V shed 7 bases and J 0 bases; nucleotides not matched to a gene: 5. This table comes from immunoSEQ multiplex PCR, and its TCRdb copy is limited to in-frame clones, with some not included. The sample shows 130,000 to 150,000 clones, just under 90% of them seen only once. The chain uses TRBV6-5 and TRBJ1-5, with 8 bases fitting TRBD1. The sequence was obtained from a woman aged 45-65 years with active or convalescent COVID-19. What was sequenced was peripheral blood. The CDR3 spells CASTTTGASNQPQHF. The DNA of the CDR3 is TGTGCCAGCACTACGACAGGGGCTAGCAATCAGCCCCAGCATTTT.